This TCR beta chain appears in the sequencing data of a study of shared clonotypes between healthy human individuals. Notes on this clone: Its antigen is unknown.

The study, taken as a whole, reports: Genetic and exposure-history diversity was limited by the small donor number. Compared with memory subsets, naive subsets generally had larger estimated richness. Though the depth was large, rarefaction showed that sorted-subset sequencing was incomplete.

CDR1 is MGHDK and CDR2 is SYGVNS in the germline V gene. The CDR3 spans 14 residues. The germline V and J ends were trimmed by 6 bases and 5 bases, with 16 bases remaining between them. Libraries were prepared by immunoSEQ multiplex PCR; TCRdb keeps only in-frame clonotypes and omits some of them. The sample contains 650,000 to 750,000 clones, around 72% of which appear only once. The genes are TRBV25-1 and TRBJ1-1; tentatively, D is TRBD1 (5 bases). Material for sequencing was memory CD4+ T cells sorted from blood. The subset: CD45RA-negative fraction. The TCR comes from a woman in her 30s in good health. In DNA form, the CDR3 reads TGTGCCAGCAGGCATCCAGGGTACGGAACTGAAGCTTTCTTT. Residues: CASRHPGYGTEAFF. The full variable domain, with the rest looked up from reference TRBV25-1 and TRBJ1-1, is EADIYQTPRYLVIGTGKKITLECSQTMGHDKMYWYQQDPGMELHLIHYSYGVNSTEKGDLSSESTVSRIRTEHFPLTLESARPSHTSQYLCASRHPGYGTEAFFGQGTRLTVV.